Each of the 32 T cell receptor beta chains below was sequenced from the same sample in a study of T cell changes during pregnancy in multiple sclerosis. Using immunoSEQ multiplex PCR, the repertoire was profiled, and TCRdb retains in-frame clones only, with some absent. The repertoire has around 69,000 clones, around 92% of them found once; the top ten carry 2%. Source: peripheral blood, taken in the third trimester of pregnancy. These receptors originate from a female donor in good health, enrolled as a control in a pregnancy study.

The gene calls are TRBV6-1 and TRBJ1-1; 7 bases align to TRBD1. J was trimmed by 0 bases and V by 5 bases; bases with no gene match: 6. Germline V gives CDR1 MNHNS, CDR2 SASEGT. The CDR3 length is 15 residues. The CDR3 here is CASSPQGGLNTEAFF. The CDR3 region has the DNA TGTGCCAGCAGTCCCCAGGGGGGCCTGAACACTGAAGCTTTCTTT.

There are a few counts of this clone. The chain employs TRBV7-9 and TRBJ1-3; maybe TRBD1 (5 bases). This CDR3 contains 15 residues. In germline, CDR1 is SEHNR, CDR2 FQNEAQ (reference sequence). The V end lost 5 bases, the J end lost 1 base, and 12 bases lay between the germline ends. The CDR3 is CASSHRTLSGNTIYF. CDR3 coding DNA: TGTGCCAGCAGCCACAGGACCTTGTCTGGAAACACCATATATTTT.

V gene TRBV19 combines with J gene TRBJ1-3; D call uncertain. Germline CDR1 reads LNHDA; CDR2 reads SQIVND (reference sequence). CDR3 length: 16 amino acids. V lost 7 bases to trimming and J lost 0 bases, with 16 bases between them. CDR3 residues: CASTYLFSSSGNTIYF. CDR3 coding DNA: TGTGCCAGTACTTATCTCTTTTCGAGCTCTGGAAACACCATATATTTT.

The chain carries TRBV4-2 and TRBJ2-4, with D tentatively TRBD2 (5 bases). This CDR3 spans 16 amino acids. CDR1 and CDR2 from the germline V gene are LGHNA and YNFKEQ. V lost 1 base, J lost 0 bases, and 10 bases lay in between. The CDR3 nucleotides are TGTGCCAGCAGCCAAGCGGCAGCGGTAGCCAAAAACATTCAGTACTTC. Translated: CASSQAAAVAKNIQYF.

This chain connects TRBV6-1 to TRBJ1-2, with D possibly TRBD1 on 6 matching bases. The CDR3 spans 17 residues. Trimming removed 2 bases at V and 4 bases at J, with 20 bases between. Germline-derived CDR1 and CDR2 are MNHNS and SASEGT. The CDR3 DNA reads as TGTGCCAGCAGTGAAATGGATAAACAGGGATTCCTCTATGGCTACACCTTC. Amino acids: CASSEMDKQGFLYGYTF.

The rearrangement uses TRBV7-3 and TRBJ2-1; D perhaps matches TRBD2 (5 bases). V lost 3 bases and J lost 4, with 10 bases in between. The germline V gene has CDR1 SGHTA and CDR2 FQGTGA. This CDR3 contains 14 residues. The CDR3 nucleotides read TGTGCCAGCAGCTTTACGGGGTCGTACAATGAGCAGTTCTTC. It encodes CASSFTGSYNEQFF.

V gene TRBV7-2 combines with J gene TRBJ1-1; D uncertain. Trimming removed 2 bases at V and 8 bases at J, with 15 bases between. The germline V gene encodes CDR1 SGHTA and CDR2 FQGNSA. CDR3 length equals 14 residues. The CDR3 sequence: CASSLLDRTLEAFF. CDR3 in DNA: TGTGCCAGCAGCTTACTAGACCGTACCCTGGAAGCTTTCTTT.

V is TRBV28 and J is TRBJ2-3; TRBD1 aligns across 8 bases. The junction had 9 bases not matched to a gene; V was cut back by 5 bases and J by 2 bases. CDR3 size: 16 residues. Germline-derived CDR1 and CDR2 are MDHEN and SYDVKM. The DNA for the CDR3 is TGTGCCAGCAGTCCTGCAGGGGGCCCTTCCACAGATACGCAGTATTTT. It translates to CASSPAGGPSTDTQYF. Combining the CDR3 with reference TRBV28 and TRBJ2-3 gives the whole variable domain DVKVTQSSRYLVKRTGEKVFLECVQDMDHENMFWYRQDPGLGLRLIYFSYDVKMKEKGDIPEGYSVSREKKERFSLILESASTNQTSMYLCASSPAGGPSTDTQYFGPGTRLTVL.

The V call is TRBV2, the J call TRBJ2-5; 8 nucleotides match TRBD2. Germline CDR1 is SNHLY and CDR2 is FYNNEI. The CDR3 length is 14 residues. Losses at the gene ends were 8 bases for V and 4 bases for J; bases not matched to a gene: 9. The CDR3 region has the DNA TGTGCCAGCGCTGGGGCGGGGGGACGAGAGACCCAGTACTTC. Translated: CASAGAGGRETQYF.

The rearrangement uses TRBV11-3 and TRBJ1-3; the D is unclear. Germline V gene data show CDR1 as SGHNT and CDR2 as YENEEA. The CDR3 extends over 15 amino acids. Trimming removed 7 bases from V and 0 bases from J, with 13 bases in between. The CDR3 here is CASISWSYSGNTIYF. As DNA, the CDR3 is TGTGCCAGCATATCCTGGAGCTACTCTGGAAACACCATATATTTT. The full variable domain, rest sourced from reference TRBV11-3 and TRBJ1-3, is EAGVVQSPRYKIIEKKQPVAFWCNPISGHNTLYWYLQNLGQGPELLIRYENEEAVDDSQLPKDRFSAERLKGVDSTLKIQPAELGDSAVYLCASISWSYSGNTIYFGEGSWLTVV.

The V call is TRBV7-2, the J call TRBJ1-1; possibly TRBD1 for D (6 bases). Trimming pared 1 base from V and 4 bases from J, leaving 19 bases between. The CDR3 runs 17 residues. From germline, CDR1 is SGHTA and CDR2 FQGNSA. The CDR3 here is CASSLVADSSRFTEAFF. CDR3 coding DNA: TGTGCCAGCAGCTTAGTGGCGGACAGTTCTCGGTTCACTGAAGCTTTCTTT.

This rearrangement joins TRBV30 to TRBJ1-1; D gene ambiguous. This CDR3 is built from 13 residues. CDR1 and CDR2 from the germline V gene are GTSNPN and SVGIG (reference sequence). V lost 1 base and J 0 bases, leaving 6 bases between the germline ends. CDR3 region: CAWSELMNTEAFF. The CDR3 DNA reads as TGTGCCTGGAGTGAGCTGATGAACACTGAAGCTTTCTTT. Full variable domain (outside the CDR3, taken from reference TRBV30 and TRBJ1-1): SQTIHQWPATLVQPVGSPLSLECTVEGTSNPNLYWYRQAAGRGLQLLFYSVGIGQISSEVPQNLSASRPQDRQFILSSKKLLLSDSGFYLCAWSELMNTEAFFGQGTRLTVV.

The chain employs TRBV2 and TRBJ2-2, with 9 bases fitting TRBD1. The CDR3 loop spans 14 amino acids. Germline lookup yields CDR1 SNHLY and CDR2 FYNNEI. The trim removed 8 bases at V and 3 bases at J, leaving 4 bases unmatched. The CDR3 bases are TGTGCCAGCCGGACAGGGGATTACACCGGGGAGCTGTTTTTT. This sequence encodes CASRTGDYTGELFF.

As DNA, the CDR3 is TGTGCCTGGAGGGTGAGCGGTCACTACGAGCAGTACTTC. Its protein product is CAWRVSGHYEQYF. The rearrangement joins TRBV30 to TRBJ2-7; TRBD2 is a possible D gene (5 bases). Trimming cost V 3 bases and J 3 bases, with 12 bases left between them. The CDR3 is 13 amino acids. CDR1 is GTSNPN, CDR2 SVGIG, per germline (reference sequence).

The rearrangement joins TRBV28 to TRBJ1-5; D possibly corresponds to TRBD1 (6 bases). Germline V gene data show CDR1 as MDHEN and CDR2 as SYDVKM. This CDR3 contains 20 residues. V lost 6 bases and J 5 bases, leaving 32 bases between the germline ends. The CDR3 nucleotides are TGTGCCAGCAGCCCTAGCAGACGAAGGGTCGGCAGGGGAGGGGATCAGCCCCAGCATTTT. Translating gives CASSPSRRRVGRGGDQPQHF.

Of note for this clone: Compared with germline, one end of the junction differs, possibly owing to a read error. The chain is built from TRBV7-9 and TRBJ2-3, with D possibly matching TRBD2 (6 bases). This CDR3 is 17 amino acids long. Germline CDR1 SEHNR, CDR2 FQNEAQ (reference sequence). The CDR3 here is CASSLAATAGFTDTQYF. Written as DNA, the CDR3 is TGTGCCAGCAGCCTAGCTGCGACAGCGGGTTTCACAGATACGCAGTATTTT.

The chain carries TRBV7-2 and TRBJ2-5; D remains unclear. Trimming removed 5 bases from V and 1 base from J, with 8 bases in between. Germline-derived CDR1 and CDR2 are SGHTA and FQGNSA. This CDR3 has 13 amino acids. CDR3: CASSHYIQETQYF. CDR3 DNA: TGTGCCAGCAGCCACTACATCCAAGAGACCCAGTACTTC. Drawing the rest from reference TRBV7-2 and TRBJ2-5, the complete variable domain is GAGVSQSPSNKVTEKGKDVELRCDPISGHTALYWYRQSLGQGLEFLIYFQGNSAPDKSGLPSDRFSAERTGGSVSTLTIQRTQQEDSAVYLCASSHYIQETQYFGPGTRLLVL.

Written as DNA, the CDR3 is TGCGCCAGCAGCCTCGGGACAGTTTTCTCCTACGAGCAGTACTTC. This translates into CASSLGTVFSYEQYF. The rearrangement uses TRBV5-1 and TRBJ2-7, with 7 bases lining up with TRBD1. Germline assignment: CDR1 SGHRS and CDR2 YFSETQ. V lost 4 bases to trimming and J lost 0 bases; unmatched junction nucleotides: 7. There are 15 residues in the CDR3. Based on the CDR3 plus reference TRBV5-1 and TRBJ2-7, the full variable domain is KAGVTQTPRYLIKTRGQQVTLSCSPISGHRSVSWYQQTPGQGLQFLFEYFSETQRNKGNFPGRFSGRQFSNSRSEMNVSTLELGDSALYLCASSLGTVFSYEQYFGPGTRLTVT.

This chain uses TRBV9 with TRBJ2-2; 13 bases agree with TRBD2. The germline V gene encodes CDR1 SGDLS and CDR2 YYNGEE. The junction had 9 bases not matched to a gene; V was cut back by 4 bases and J by 6 bases. This CDR3 is 17 amino acids long. The CDR3 region is CASSPRGLAGSPGELFF. CDR3 nucleotides: TGTGCCAGCAGCCCCCGGGGACTAGCGGGGTCCCCCGGGGAGCTGTTTTTT.

The V gene is TRBV5-6, the J gene TRBJ1-2; D is perhaps TRBD1 (5 bases). Germline CDR1 reads SGHDT; CDR2 reads YYEEEE. Trimming removed 4 bases from V and 0 bases from J, with 16 bases in between. The CDR3 spans 16 residues. CDR3 protein: CASSRWQGTSNYGYTF. The CDR3 DNA reads TGTGCCAGCAGCCGCTGGCAAGGGACTTCTAACTATGGCTACACCTTC.

CDR3 sequence (DNA): TGTGCCAGCAGCTTAACCGGGGTGGACTACGAGCAGTACTTC. It is translated as CASSLTGVDYEQYF. V gene TRBV11-2 combines with J gene TRBJ2-7; a possible D gene is TRBD2 (5 bases). The CDR3 runs to 14 residues. V was cut by 2 bases and J by 3 bases, with 11 bases left in between. Germline CDR1 SGHAT, CDR2 FQNNGV.

This clone was counted many times. This sequence joins TRBV9 and TRBJ2-1, with TRBD2 identical over 13 bases. The CDR3 totals 18 residues. Germline-derived CDR1 and CDR2 are SGDLS and YYNGEE. Trimming cost V 4 bases and J 8 bases; bases outside gene matches: 15. The CDR3 protein is CASSSGTSGNWVRDEQFF. CDR3 nucleotide sequence: TGTGCCAGCAGCTCCGGGACTAGCGGGAATTGGGTGCGGGATGAGCAGTTCTTC. The variable domain in full, completed from reference TRBV9 and TRBJ2-1, reads DSGVTQTPKHLITATGQRVTLRCSPRSGDLSVYWYQQSLDQGLQFLIQYYNGEERAKGNILERFSAQQFPDLHSELNLSSLELGDSALYFCASSSGTSGNWVRDEQFFGPGTRLTVL.

V and J are TRBV19 and TRBJ2-5, with 8 positions matching TRBD1. The J call may not be correct, given that the DNA end is closer to TRBJ2-7. Germline V gene data show CDR1 as LNHDA and CDR2 as SQIVND (reference sequence). The CDR3 runs to 14 residues. Here the CDR3 reads CASSIGDRYNEQYF. CDR3 nucleotide sequence: TGTGCCAGTAGTATCGGGGACAGGTACAACGAGCAGTACTTC.

This sequence joins TRBV6-6 and TRBJ1-1, with D maybe TRBD1 (6 bases). CDR3 size: 14 residues. Germline CDR1 reads MNHNY; CDR2 reads SVGAGI (reference sequence). V was trimmed by 8 bases and J by 3 bases, leaving 16 bases between them. CDR3 bases: TGTGCCAGCGAAGTACAGGGCCGGGACACTGAAGCTTTCTTT. It translates to CASEVQGRDTEAFF.

The genes are TRBV6-1 and TRBJ1-1, with D possibly being TRBD1 (6 bases). CDR1 is MNHNS, CDR2 SASEGT, per germline. Trimming cost V 6 bases and J 10 bases, with 21 bases left between them. There are 14 residues in the CDR3. The CDR3 DNA is TGTGCCAGCAGCGGCCCGGGGGGCCGTGGGCGAGCTTTCTTT. Encoded protein: CASSGPGGRGRAFF.

The chain links TRBV2 to TRBJ1-5; 9 nucleotides agree with TRBD1. The CDR3 runs to 17 residues. Germline lookup yields CDR1 SNHLY and CDR2 FYNNEI. The J segment lost 6 bases and the V segment lost 1 base, leaving 10 bases of the junction unmatched. The DNA of the CDR3 is TGTGCCAGCAGTGAAGGAAAGGACAGGGGCTGGGGTCAGCCCCAGCATTTT. As protein: CASSEGKDRGWGQPQHF.

This clone has a count of ten or more. CDR3 protein: CAISEQGFGTEAFF. CDR3 DNA sequence: TGTGCCATCAGTGAGCAGGGGTTCGGGACTGAAGCTTTCTTT. This rearrangement joins TRBV10-3 to TRBJ1-1; weak D call: TRBD1 (6 bases). V gave up 2 bases and J gave up 5 bases, with 12 bases separating them. Germline CDR1 and CDR2: ENHRY and SYGVKD. CDR3 size: 14 residues.

The chain couples TRBV6-5 to TRBJ2-2; the D gene is possibly TRBD2 (5 bases). CDR3 size: 14 residues. V lost 7 bases and J 2 bases, leaving 11 bases between the germline ends. CDR1 MNHEY and CDR2 SVGAGI come from the germline V gene. The CDR3: CASTREGNTGELFF. CDR3 DNA sequence: TGTGCCAGCACCCGTGAGGGAAACACCGGGGAGCTGTTTTTT.

This rearrangement joins TRBV6-6 to TRBJ2-5, with a weak D call TRBD2 (6 bases). Per the germline V gene, CDR1 is MNHNY and CDR2 is SVGAGI (reference sequence). Trimming cost V 7 bases and J 5 bases, with 17 bases left between them. The CDR3 length is 14 residues. This chain's CDR3 is CASIPGGARETQYF. The CDR3 DNA reads as TGTGCCAGCATCCCCGGCGGGGCTCGGGAGACCCAGTACTTC.

The genes are TRBV7-3 and TRBJ1-5; TRBD1 agrees at 8 bases. CDR1 and CDR2 from the germline V gene are SGHTA and FQGTGA. V trimming: 5 bases; J trimming: 5 bases; junction bases outside the gene matches: 11. The CDR3 sequence is 16 residues long. The CDR3 nucleotides are TGTGCCAGCAGCCCTAGGGACAGGAGAGCCCATCAGCCCCAGCATTTT. This gives the protein CASSPRDRRAHQPQHF. The variable domain in full, completed from reference TRBV7-3 and TRBJ1-5, reads GAGVSQTPSNKVTEKGKYVELRCDPISGHTALYWYRQSLGQGPEFLIYFQGTGAADDSGLPNDRFFAVRPEGSVSTLKIQRTERGDSAVYLCASSPRDRRAHQPQHFGDGTRLSIL.

The genes are TRBV9 and TRBJ2-1; TRBD2 matches 7 bases. The germline CDR1 and CDR2 sequences are SGDLS and YYNGEE. The CDR3 extends over 16 amino acids. The ends lost 0 bases at V and 4 bases at J; junction bases unmatched: 7. CDR3 nucleotide sequence: TGTGCCAGCAGCGTAGGTCGGGGGGAGGGATACAATGAGCAGTTCTTC. Translated: CASSVGRGEGYNEQFF.

This chain uses TRBV7-9 with TRBJ1-2, with a weak D call TRBD1 (5 bases). The germline V gene has CDR1 SEHNR and CDR2 FQNEAQ (reference sequence). This CDR3 is 13 amino acids long. V lost 4 bases and J lost 7, with 13 bases in between. CDR3 DNA: TGTGCCAGCAGCTCCCAGGGAGGTTTTGGCTACACCTTC. Translation: CASSSQGGFGYTF.